The 5 T cell receptor beta chains listed next were all sequenced from one sample in a study of blood T cell repertoires in COVID-19. Sequenced by immunoSEQ multiplex PCR; TCRdb stores in-frame clones only, minus some. The sample records around 250,000 clones, roughly 86% being singletons. Sequenced: peripheral blood. These receptors were obtained from an elderly man with acute or convalescent COVID-19.

This sequence joins TRBV3-1 (or the pseudogene TRBV3-2) and TRBJ1-2, with unresolved D. CDR1 is LGHDT, CDR2 YNNKEL, per germline (reference sequence). This CDR3 has 13 amino acids. Trimming shortened V by 4 bases and J by 8 bases, and 14 bases separated the two germline ends. The CDR3 region is CASSLQDWMGYTF. CDR3 coding DNA: TGTGCCAGCAGCCTTCAGGACTGGATGGGCTACACCTTC.

CDR3 amino acids: CASSPRDRRVETQYF. The CDR3 DNA sequence: TGCGCCAGCAGCCCCCGGGACAGGCGGGTGGAGACCCAGTACTTC. The chain employs TRBV5-1 and TRBJ2-5; TRBD1 agrees at 8 bases. The CDR3 extends over 15 amino acids. V shed 4 bases, J shed 5 bases, and the junction held 10 bases outside the gene matches. Germline loops: CDR1 SGHRS, CDR2 YFSETQ.

This sequence joins TRBV28 and TRBJ1-6, with 7 positions matching TRBD1. The CDR3 totals 15 residues. V shed 2 bases and J 6 bases; nucleotides not matched to a gene: 4. Per germline, CDR1 MDHEN and CDR2 SYDVKM. The CDR3 reads CASSLPAGGNSPLHF. In DNA form, the CDR3 reads TGTGCCAGCAGTTTACCGGCAGGGGGTAATTCACCCCTCCACTTT.

The J gene is TRBJ2-6, the V gene TRBV6-5, with D perhaps TRBD1 (7 bases). Germline V CDR1 and CDR2: MNHEY, SVGAGI. The V end was cut by 10 bases, the J end by 0 bases, with 13 bases between. The CDR3 totals 15 residues. The CDR3 here is CATLRGDSGANVLTF. CDR3 DNA sequence: TGTGCCACCCTCAGGGGGGACTCTGGGGCCAACGTCCTGACTTTC.

The chain recombines TRBV27 with TRBJ2-5; D possibly corresponds to TRBD1 (5 bases). V was pared by 3 bases and J by 3 bases, with 17 bases between. Germline CDR1 is MNHEY and CDR2 is SMNVEV (reference sequence). This CDR3 is 16 amino acids long. CDR3 in amino acids: CASSLGQGTSKETQYF. The CDR3 DNA follows: TGTGCCAGCAGTTTGGGGCAGGGCACCTCCAAAGAGACCCAGTACTTC.